The clone carrying this T cell receptor beta chain showed up just a few times. The antigen is not known. This entry comes from a study of T cell repertoires in cytomegalovirus infection. On the study more broadly: Public signatures in TCR beta pointed to CMV infection and matching HLA type.

TCRdb re-called the reads through MiXCR, storing one row per CDR3 protein. The sample records around 530,000 distinct CDR3 sequences, 26% being singletons. This CDR3 is built from 15 residues. CDR1 SQVTM and CDR2 ANQGSEA come from the germline V gene. J was trimmed by 7 bases and V by 1 base; bases with no gene match: 8. Study observations and caveats: Frequencies of public TCR beta families were cumulated, and this identified carriers of CMV plus the relevant HLA. CMV-specific TCR beta clonotypes restricted by HLA-C dominated the ex vivo response.

The J gene is TRBJ2-1, the V gene TRBV29-1, with 9 bases that match TRBD2. The receptor comes from a human donor in good health (CMV status not recorded). Some clones in this sample may be carry-over from other donors' samples. Sequencing used PBMCs. The DNA of the CDR3 is TGCAGCGTTGAAGGATGGGCGGGAGGGATAAATGAGCAGTTCTTC. Translating it yields CSVEGWAGGINEQFF.